This T cell receptor beta chain was profiled in a study of regulatory T cells in long-lasting Graves disease. Study-level information: For a period under 3 months, newly diagnosed Graves' patients had taken antithyroid drugs. Study-wide results and caveats: Less diverse TCR repertoires were seen in persistent Graves' patients than in newly diagnosed ones.

HTBI primers from iRepertoire and Arm-PCR of CDR3 regions yielded the TCR beta libraries. TCRdb called the multiplex PCR reads again in MiXCR, with one record for every CDR3 protein. This table has 200,000 to 250,000 distinct CDR3 sequences, around 20% appearing once. The CDR3 length is 12 residues. Trimming took 0 bases from V and 5 from J, leaving 2 bases between them. CDR1 is SGHRS and CDR2 is YFSETQ in the germline V gene. This clonotype was detected ten times or more. No antigen is known for it. The time point is: newly diagnosed GD, antithyroid drugs for less than 3 months. With RNA extracted from PBMCs as input, the TCR library was made.

This specimen was peripheral blood mononuclear cells (PBMCs), taken at new diagnosis, from a patient treated with antithyroid drugs. This clonotype originated in a female donor with Graves disease. The chain employs TRBV5-1 and TRBJ2-2; no clear D. The DNA for the CDR3 is TGCGCCAGCAGCTTGGAAACCGGGGAGCTGTTTTTT. Its protein is CASSLETGELFF.